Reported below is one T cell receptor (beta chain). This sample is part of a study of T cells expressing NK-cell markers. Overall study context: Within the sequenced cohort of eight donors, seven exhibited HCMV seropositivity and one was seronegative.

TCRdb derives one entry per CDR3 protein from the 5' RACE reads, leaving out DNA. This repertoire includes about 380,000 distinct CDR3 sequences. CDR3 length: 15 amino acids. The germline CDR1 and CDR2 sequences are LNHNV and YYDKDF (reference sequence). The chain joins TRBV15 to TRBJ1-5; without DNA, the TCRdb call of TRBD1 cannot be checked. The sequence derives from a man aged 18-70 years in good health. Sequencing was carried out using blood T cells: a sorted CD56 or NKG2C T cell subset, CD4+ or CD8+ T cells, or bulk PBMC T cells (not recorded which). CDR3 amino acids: CATSIRAGVSQPQHF.